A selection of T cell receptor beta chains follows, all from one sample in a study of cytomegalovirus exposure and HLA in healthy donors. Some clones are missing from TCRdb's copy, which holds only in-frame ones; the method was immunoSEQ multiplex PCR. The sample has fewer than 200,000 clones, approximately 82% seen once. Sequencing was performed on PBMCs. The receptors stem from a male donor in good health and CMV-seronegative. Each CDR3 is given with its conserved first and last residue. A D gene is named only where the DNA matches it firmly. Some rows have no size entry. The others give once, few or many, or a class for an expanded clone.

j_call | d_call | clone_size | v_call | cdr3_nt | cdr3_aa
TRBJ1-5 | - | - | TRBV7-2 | TGTGCCAGCAGCTTAGGGGCAGGGGATCAGCCCCAGCATTTT | CASSLGAGDQPQHF
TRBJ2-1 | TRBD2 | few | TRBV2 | TGTGCCAGCAGTATCGCGGGAGCTGGGATTAATGAGCAGTTCTTC | CASSIAGAGINEQFF
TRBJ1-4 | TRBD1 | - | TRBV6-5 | TGTGCCATTGGACAGGGGATTGAAAAACTGTTTTTT | CAIGQGIEKLFF
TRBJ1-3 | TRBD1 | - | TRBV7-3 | TGTGCCAGCAGCTTAACCCCGACAGGGTCTGGAAACACCATATATTTT | CASSLTPTGSGNTIYF
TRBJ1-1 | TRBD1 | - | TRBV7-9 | TGTGCCAGCAGGCCAGGGACAGCGTCTCCTGAAGCTTTCTTT | CASRPGTASPEAFF
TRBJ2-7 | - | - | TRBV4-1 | TGCGCCAGCAGCCAAGATCTGGGCCAGACCTTCCCCTACGAGCAGTACTTC | CASSQDLGQTFPYEQYF
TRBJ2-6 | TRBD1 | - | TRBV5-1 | TGCGCCAGCAGCGACAGGGCTGGGGCCAACGTCCTGACTTTC | CASSDRAGANVLTF
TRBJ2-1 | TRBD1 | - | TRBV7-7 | TGTGCCAGCACCCCCTCTCCCCAGGGGGTAGGTGAGCAGTTCTTC | CASTPSPQGVGEQFF
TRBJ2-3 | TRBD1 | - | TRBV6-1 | TGTGCCAGCAGTGCAGGACAGGGGGTAGTAGATACGCAGTATTTT | CASSAGQGVVDTQYF
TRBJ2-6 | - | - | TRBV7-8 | TGTGCCAGCAGACTCACCTCTGGGGCCAACGTCCTGACTTTC | CASRLTSGANVLTF
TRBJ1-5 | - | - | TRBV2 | TGTGCCAGCAGTGAGGGGGGGGACCGCGGTAAGGGCAATCAGCCCCAGCATTTT | CASSEGGDRGKGNQPQHF
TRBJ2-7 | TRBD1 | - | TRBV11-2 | TGTGCCAGCAGCTCCCGGGACAGGAGCTCCTACGAGCAGTACTTC | CASSSRDRSSYEQYF
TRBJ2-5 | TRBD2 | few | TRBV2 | TGTGCCAGCAGTCAGGGACTAGCGGGGAACGAAGAGACCCAGTACTTC | CASSQGLAGNEETQYF
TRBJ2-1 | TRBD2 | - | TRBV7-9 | TGTTCCAGCAGCTTAGGACTAGTAGTCTACAATGAGCAGTTCTTC | CSSSLGLVVYNEQFF
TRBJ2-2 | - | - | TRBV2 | TGTGCCAGCAGTTACGACAGGAGTTACACCGGGGAGCTGTTTTTT | CASSYDRSYTGELFF
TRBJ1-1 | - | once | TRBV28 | TGTGCCAGCAGTCCCCACAGGGTGAACACTGAAGCTTTCTTT | CASSPHRVNTEAFF
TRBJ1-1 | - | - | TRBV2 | TGTGCCAGCAGGAGGACAGCGAACACTGAAGCTTTCTTT | CASRRTANTEAFF
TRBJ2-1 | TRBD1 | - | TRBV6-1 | TGTGCCAGCAGTGCCGGACAGGGACCCTACAATGAGCAGTTCTTC | CASSAGQGPYNEQFF
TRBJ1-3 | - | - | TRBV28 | TGTGCCAGCAGTGCGACAGGTACTGGAAACACCATATATTTT | CASSATGTGNTIYF
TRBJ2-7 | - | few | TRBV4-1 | TGCGCCAGCAGCCAAACGGTACAGGGAGTTTCTCGTTACGAGCAGTACTTC | CASSQTVQGVSRYEQYF
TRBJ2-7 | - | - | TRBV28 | TGTGCCACCGAGACTAGCTCCTACGAGCAGTACTTC | CATETSSYEQYF
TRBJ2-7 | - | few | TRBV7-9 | TGTGCCAGCAGCGCCGGGGGCTCCTACGAGCAGTACTTC | CASSAGGSYEQYF
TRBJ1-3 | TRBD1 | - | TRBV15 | TGTGCCACCAGCACCGACAGGGGGCGCGGAAACACCATATATTTT | CATSTDRGRGNTIYF
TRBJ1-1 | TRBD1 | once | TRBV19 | TGTGCCAGTAGTATAAACCCGACAGGGTACACTGAAGCTTTCTTT | CASSINPTGYTEAFF
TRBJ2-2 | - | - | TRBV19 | TGTGCCAGTAGTATCCTCTGGGCAGGGGCGAACACCGGGGAGCTGTTTTTT | CASSILWAGANTGELFF
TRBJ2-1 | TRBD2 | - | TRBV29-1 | TGCAGCGCAGCGGGGGGGGGCTACAATGAGCAGTTCTTC | CSAAGGGYNEQFF
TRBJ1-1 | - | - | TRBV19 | TGTGCCAGTAGTTTAGGAGGGAGGAACACTGAAGCTTTCTTT | CASSLGGRNTEAFF
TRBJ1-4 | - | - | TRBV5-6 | TGTGCCAGCAGCTACCGACAGAGGACGGGTGAAAAACTGTTTTTT | CASSYRQRTGEKLFF
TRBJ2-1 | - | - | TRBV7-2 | TGTGCCAGCAGCCGACAGAATGTCGTCGACAATGAGCAGTTCTTC | CASSRQNVVDNEQFF
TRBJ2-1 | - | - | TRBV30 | TGTGCCTGGAGACGGGAATTGGGTAGCGGAAACAATGAGCAGTTCTTC | CAWRRELGSGNNEQFF
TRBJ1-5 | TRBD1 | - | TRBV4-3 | TGCGCCAGCAGCCAAGGGTCAGGGGGGACACAGCCCCAGCATTTT | CASSQGSGGTQPQHF
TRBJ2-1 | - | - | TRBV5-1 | TGCGCCAGCAGCTTGGGAGGTAATGAGCAGTTCTTC | CASSLGGNEQFF
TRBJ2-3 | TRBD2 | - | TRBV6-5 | TGTGCCAGCAAGTTAGCGGGATTGACAGATACGCAGTATTTT | CASKLAGLTDTQYF
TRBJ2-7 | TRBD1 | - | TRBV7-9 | TGTGCCAGCAGCTTAACCGGGACAGGGTCCTACGAGCAGTACTTC | CASSLTGTGSYEQYF
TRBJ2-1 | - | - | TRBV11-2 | TGTGCCAGCAGCGATGACTGGGAGCAGTTCTTC | CASSDDWEQFF
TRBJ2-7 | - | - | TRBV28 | TGTGCCACCCACTCGATGAGGGTACACGAGCAGTACTTC | CATHSMRVHEQYF
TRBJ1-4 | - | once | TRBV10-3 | TGTGCCATCAGGCCAGATACCTATGAAAAACTGTTTTTT | CAIRPDTYEKLFF